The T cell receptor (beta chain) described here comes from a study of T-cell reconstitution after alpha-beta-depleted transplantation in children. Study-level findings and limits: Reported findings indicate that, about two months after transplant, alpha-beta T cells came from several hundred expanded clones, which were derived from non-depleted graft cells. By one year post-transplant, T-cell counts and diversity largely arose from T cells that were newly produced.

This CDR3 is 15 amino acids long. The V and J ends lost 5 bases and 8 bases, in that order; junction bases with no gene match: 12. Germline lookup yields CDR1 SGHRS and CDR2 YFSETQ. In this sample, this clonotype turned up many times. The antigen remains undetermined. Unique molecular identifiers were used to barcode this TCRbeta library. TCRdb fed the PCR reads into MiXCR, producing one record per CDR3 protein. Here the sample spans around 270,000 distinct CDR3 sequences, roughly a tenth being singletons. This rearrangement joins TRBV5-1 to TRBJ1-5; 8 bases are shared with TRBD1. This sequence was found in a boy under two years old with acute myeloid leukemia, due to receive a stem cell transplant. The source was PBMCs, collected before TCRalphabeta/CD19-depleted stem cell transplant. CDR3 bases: TGCGCCAGCAGTTGGACAGGGAGGGTTGAAGAGCCCCAGCATTTT. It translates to CASSWTGRVEEPQHF.